Listed below are T cell receptor beta chains from one sample, sequenced in a study of sequential checkpoint blockade in melanoma. Clones were sequenced by immunoSEQ multiplex PCR, and TCRdb holds only the in-frame ones, with some missing. This sample carries under 15,000 clones, under 30% of them seen once, and the ten largest clones take roughly a fifth. The specimen comprised tumor tissue (inferred from file names), sampled from a patient given nivolumab and ipilimumab in sequence. The origin of the receptors is a human donor with melanoma. Both conserved end residues are part of each CDR3. The D gene is left open where the match is weak. Clone size, where shown, is once, few, many, or a class for clones that have expanded.

J,size,D,V,CDR3,DNA
TRBJ1-2,.,.,TRBV28,CASSPQPSGYTF,TGTGCCAGCAGTCCCCAGCCCTCTGGCTACACCTTC
TRBJ1-6,few,TRBD1,TRBV23-1,CASSHDRGRTSPLHF,TGCGCCAGCAGCCACGACAGGGGGCGGACTTCACCCCTCCACTTT
TRBJ1-1,few,TRBD1,TRBV11-3,CASSQPPRGFTEAFF,TGTGCCAGCAGCCAACCCCCCAGGGGGTTCACTGAAGCTTTCTTT
TRBJ2-1,few,.,TRBV19,CASSIGGQSYNEQFF,TGTGCCAGTAGTATAGGGGGCCAGTCCTACAATGAGCAGTTCTTC
TRBJ1-5,.,.,TRBV11-3,CASSLGAGWGNQPQHF,TGTGCCAGCAGCTTGGGGGCGGGTTGGGGCAATCAGCCCCAGCATTTT
TRBJ1-1,.,.,TRBV29-1,CSVEDPGNQMNTEAFF,TGCAGCGTTGAAGATCCCGGGAACCAGATGAACACTGAAGCTTTCTTT
TRBJ1-6,medium-sized,.,TRBV5-1,CASSLTWGVDTPLHF,TGCGCCAGCAGCTTGACGTGGGGAGTTGATACACCCCTCCACTTT
TRBJ1-5,few,.,TRBV28,CASSPNRDGPQPQHF,TGTGCCAGCAGCCCAAACCGGGACGGCCCGCAGCCCCAGCATTTT
TRBJ2-1,few,TRBD2,TRBV6-8,CASSGLAGPYNEQFF,TGTGCCAGCTCGGGACTAGCGGGTCCATACAATGAGCAGTTCTTC
TRBJ1-4,many,TRBD1,TRBV11-3,CASSPRGEREKLFF,TGTGCCAGCAGCCCCAGGGGGGAGAGGGAAAAACTGTTTTTT
TRBJ1-3,.,.,TRBV19,CASNRQASSGNTIYF,TGTGCCAGTAATCGGCAGGCAAGCTCTGGAAACACCATATATTTT
TRBJ1-4,few,TRBD1,TRBV6-7,CASSFIWTGGYEKLFF,TGTGCCAGCAGTTTTATCTGGACAGGGGGATATGAAAAACTGTTTTTT
TRBJ2-3,few,.,TRBV7-5,CASSPGTSGITDTQYF,TGTGCCAGCAGCCCCGGGACTAGCGGGATCACAGATACGCAGTATTTT
TRBJ2-5,many,.,TRBV11-3,CASSWGWGGIETQYF,TGTGCCAGCAGCTGGGGGTGGGGTGGAATAGAGACCCAGTACTTC
TRBJ1-1,.,.,TRBV19,CASSRRAGTPNTEAFF,TGTGCCAGTAGTAGACGGGCCGGGACACCGAACACTGAAGCTTTCTTT
TRBJ2-1,few,.,TRBV11-1,CASSLVRGGHNEQFF,TGTGCCAGCAGCTTAGTAAGGGGGGGCCACAATGAGCAGTTCTTC
TRBJ2-2,few,.,TRBV4-1,CASSQRQGLTGELFF,TGCGCCAGCAGCCAAAGGCAGGGCCTAACCGGGGAGCTGTTTTTT
TRBJ1-5,many,.,TRBV7-4,CASSLTAGKVSNQPQHF,TGTGCCAGCAGCTTGACCGCAGGGAAGGTGAGCAATCAGCCCCAGCATTTT
TRBJ2-3,many,.,TRBV11-3,CASSLYPPGGPGDTQYF,TGTGCCAGCAGCCTATATCCCCCGGGGGGCCCAGGGGATACGCAGTATTTT
TRBJ1-1,medium-sized,TRBD1,TRBV9,CASSSTGGNTEAFF,TGTGCCAGCAGCTCGACAGGGGGGAACACTGAAGCTTTCTTT
TRBJ1-1,once,.,TRBV5-1,CASSLAHGGYNTEAFF,TGCGCCAGCAGCTTGGCTCATGGGGGTTATAACACTGAAGCTTTCTTT
TRBJ2-1,few,TRBD2,TRBV14,CASSHPGLVIEQFF,TGTGCCAGCAGCCACCCGGGACTAGTCATTGAGCAGTTCTTC
TRBJ2-1,few,.,TRBV7-5,CASSLGGQGLYNEQFF,TGTGCCAGCAGCTTAGGGGGACAGGGCCTCTACAATGAGCAGTTCTTC
TRBJ2-5,.,.,TRBV2,CASRRKRSGQETQYF,TGTGCCAGCAGGCGAAAGAGGTCTGGTCAAGAGACCCAGTACTTC
TRBJ1-2,few,.,TRBV28,CASSAAGVGNYGYTF,TGTGCCAGCAGTGCAGCGGGAGTCGGGAACTATGGCTACACCTTC
TRBJ1-2,.,TRBD1,TRBV6-8,CASSPGTAINYGYTF,TGTGCCAGCAGCCCCGGGACAGCAATAAACTATGGCTACACCTTC
TRBJ1-2,few,TRBD1,TRBV11-3,CASSRTGEGGNYGYTF,TGTGCCAGCTCGCGGACAGGGGAAGGAGGGAACTATGGCTACACCTTC
TRBJ1-1,.,.,TRBV6-8,CASSYSPPNTEAFF,TGTGCCAGCAGTTACTCTCCTCCGAACACTGAAGCTTTCTTT
TRBJ2-4,few,.,TRBV11-3,CASSKGRPAKNIQYF,TGTGCCAGCAGTAAAGGGCGGCCGGCCAAAAACATTCAGTACTTC
TRBJ1-1,few,TRBD1,TRBV11-3,CASKQDRRMNTEAFF,TGTGCCAGCAAACAGGACAGGCGGATGAACACTGAAGCTTTCTTT
TRBJ1-4,.,.,TRBV11-3,CASSSRDGANEKLFF,TGTGCCAGCAGCAGCCGGGACGGAGCTAATGAAAAACTGTTTTTT
TRBJ2-3,.,.,TRBV6-8,CASSYSRGVDKAPSGTQYF,TGTGCCAGCAGTTACTCGAGGGGCGTTGACAAGGCCCCATCGGGTACGCAGTATTTT
TRBJ2-3,.,.,TRBV8-2,CASSPRVAGGPGTQYF,TGTGCCAGCAGTCCTCGGGTAGCGGGGGGCCCGGGGACGCAGTATTTT
TRBJ2-5,.,.,TRBV5-1,CASRMGGAALINQETQYF,TGCGCCAGCAGGATGGGTGGGGCTGCGCTAATTAACCAAGAGACCCAGTACTTC
TRBJ2-1,.,TRBD2,TRBV6-8,CASSTGGGGYNEQFF,TGTGCCAGCAGTACCGGGGGGGGTGGCTACAATGAGCAGTTCTTC
TRBJ1-1,few,.,TRBV10-3,CATFRELNTEAFF,TGTGCCACGTTCAGGGAGCTGAACACTGAAGCTTTCTTT
TRBJ1-5,few,TRBD1,TRBV6-8,CASSDLEGQDSNQPQHF,TGTGCCAGCAGTGACTTAGAAGGACAGGACAGCAATCAGCCCCAGCATTTT
TRBJ1-6,.,TRBD1,TRBV7-7,CASSLGPGTVYNSPLHF,TGTGCCAGCAGCTTGGGTCCAGGGACAGTGTATAATTCACCCCTCCACTTT
TRBJ2-1,.,TRBD2,TRBV29-1,CSGNSGGGFGEQFF,TGCAGCGGCAATAGCGGGGGGGGATTTGGTGAGCAGTTCTTC
TRBJ1-6,.,.,TRBV11-3,CASSLWPSSYNSPLHF,TGTGCCAGCAGCTTGTGGCCGAGCTCCTATAATTCACCCCTCCACTTT
TRBJ1-3,few,.,TRBV10-2,CASSPAGNTIYF,TGCGCCAGCAGCCCCGCGGGAAACACCATATATTTT